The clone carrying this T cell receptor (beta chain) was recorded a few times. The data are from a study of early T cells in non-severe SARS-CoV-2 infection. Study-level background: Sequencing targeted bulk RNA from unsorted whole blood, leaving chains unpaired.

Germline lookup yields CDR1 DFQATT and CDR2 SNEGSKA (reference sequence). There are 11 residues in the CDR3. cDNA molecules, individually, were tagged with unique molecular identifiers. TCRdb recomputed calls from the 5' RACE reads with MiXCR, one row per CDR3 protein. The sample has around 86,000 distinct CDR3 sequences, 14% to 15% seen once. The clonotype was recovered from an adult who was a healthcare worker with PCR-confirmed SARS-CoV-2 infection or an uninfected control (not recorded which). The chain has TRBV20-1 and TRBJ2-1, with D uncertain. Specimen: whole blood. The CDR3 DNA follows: TGCAGCGCTCCCTTTCGGGTAGAGCAGTTCTTC. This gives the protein CSAPFRVEQFF.